The 16 T cell receptor beta chains in this list originate from one sample, sequenced in a study of OX40 agonist ivuxolimab in advanced cancers. The table came from immunoSEQ multiplex PCR; TCRdb's copy has only in-frame clones and leaves some out. The sample gives some 21,000 clones, more than 80% of which show up once; roughly 49% is in the top ten. Material: CD4+ or CD8+ T cells sorted from blood, obtained in a trial of the OX40 agonist ivuxolimab. These receptors came from an adult with an advanced solid tumor such as melanoma, head and neck, liver or kidney cancer.

This chain connects TRBV10-3 to TRBJ2-3, with D possibly TRBD2 on 5 matching bases. Per germline, CDR1 ENHRY and CDR2 SYGVKD. V was cut by 0 bases and J by 0 bases, with 13 bases left in between. The CDR3 sequence is 17 residues long. The CDR3 region is CAISESPGLVSTDTQYF. The CDR3 region has the DNA TGTGCCATCAGTGAGTCCCCAGGACTGGTAAGCACAGATACGCAGTATTTT.

The chain combines TRBV6-5 with TRBJ2-7; tentatively, D is TRBD1 (6 bases). CDR3 length: 14 amino acids. Per the germline V gene, CDR1 is MNHEY and CDR2 is SVGAGI. Trimming shortened V by 2 bases and J by 2 bases, and 10 bases separated the two germline ends. This chain's CDR3 is CASSYVRGAYEQYF. In DNA, the CDR3 is TGTGCCAGCAGTTACGTCAGGGGCGCCTACGAGCAGTACTTC.

The CDR3 sequence: CASSPGTSSEAFF. CDR3 DNA sequence: TGCGCCAGCAGCCCCGGGACAAGCTCCGAAGCTTTCTTT. The chain couples TRBV5-1 to TRBJ1-1, with D possibly being TRBD1 (6 bases). Per the germline V gene, CDR1 is SGHRS and CDR2 is YFSETQ. The CDR3 runs to 13 residues. Trimming removed 4 bases at V and 8 bases at J, with 15 bases between.

The gene calls are TRBV6-1 and TRBJ1-5; no clear D gene. This CDR3 region has 15 residues. Germline V gene sequence: CDR1 MNHNS, CDR2 SASEGT. Trimming stripped 2 bases from V and 0 bases from J, with 8 bases between. CDR3: CASSENGYSNQPQHF. CDR3 bases: TGTGCCAGCAGTGAAAACGGATATAGCAATCAGCCCCAGCATTTT.

The CDR3 coding sequence is TGTGCCAGCAGTTCATACGGGGGAGACACAGATACGCAGTATTTT. Translated, it gives CASSSYGGDTDTQYF. This chain links TRBV28 with TRBJ2-3; tentatively, D is TRBD2 (6 bases). The CDR3 spans 15 residues. Germline V gene lookup returns CDR1 MDHEN and CDR2 SYDVKM. The V and J ends lost 4 bases and 2 bases respectively, with 13 bases between them. The full variable domain, its missing parts supplied by reference TRBV28 and TRBJ2-3, is DVKVTQSSRYLVKRTGEKVFLECVQDMDHENMFWYRQDPGLGLRLIYFSYDVKMKEKGDIPEGYSVSREKKERFSLILESASTNQTSMYLCASSSYGGDTDTQYFGPGTRLTVL.

J is TRBJ2-3 and V is TRBV6-4; D is possibly TRBD2 (5 bases). Per germline, CDR1 MRHNA and CDR2 SNTAGT. The V end lost 2 bases, the J end lost 2 bases, and 11 bases lay between the germline ends. This CDR3 has 15 residues. CDR3 sequence (DNA): TGTGCCAGCAGTGACAAACTAGAACCCACAGATACGCAGTATTTT. It specifies CASSDKLEPTDTQYF.

The rearrangement joins TRBV20-1 to TRBJ1-2, with D perhaps matching TRBD1 (6 bases). The CDR3 has 11 amino acids. Germline lookup yields CDR1 DFQATT and CDR2 SNEGSKA (reference sequence). Between the trimmed V and J ends, which lost 4 bases and 6 bases, there was a span of 9 bases. This CDR3 reads CSAITGNGYTF. CDR3 nucleotide sequence: TGCAGTGCTATAACAGGGAATGGCTACACCTTC.

V gene TRBV6-6 combines with J gene TRBJ1-2; D uncertain. The V end was cut by 6 bases, the J end by 0 bases, with 14 bases between. Germline loops: CDR1 MNHNY, CDR2 SVGAGI (reference sequence). CDR3 size: 15 residues. This CDR3 is CASRPSSRSNYGYTF. In DNA, the CDR3 is TGTGCCAGCAGACCCTCGAGCAGGTCTAACTATGGCTACACCTTC.

CDR3: CASSYGQGVSTEAFF. CDR3 sequence (DNA): TGTGCCAGCAGTTACGGGCAGGGAGTGAGCACTGAAGCTTTCTTT. V usage is TRBV6-5 and J usage is TRBJ1-1; a weak D match, TRBD1 (5 bases). The CDR3 consists of 15 residues. Germline values: CDR1 MNHEY, CDR2 SVGAGI. The V end lost 2 bases, the J end lost 4 bases, and 14 bases lay between the germline ends.

The chain combines TRBV9 with TRBJ2-1; tentatively, D is TRBD1 (7 bases). The CDR3 has 15 residues. The V end lost 4 bases, the J end lost 7 bases, and 18 bases lay between the germline ends. Germline CDR1 SGDLS, CDR2 YYNGEE. The CDR3 sequence is CASSLGGTALNEQFF. CDR3 sequence (DNA): TGTGCCAGCAGCTTGGGCGGGACAGCCCTAAATGAGCAGTTCTTC.

This sequence joins TRBV6-5 and TRBJ2-3; no definite D call. This CDR3 is 11 amino acids long. Germline CDR1 and CDR2: MNHEY and SVGAGI. V was trimmed by 6 bases and J by 4 bases, leaving 5 bases between them. The CDR3 DNA reads TGTGCCAGCAGCCATTCAGATACGCAGTATTTT. This gives the protein CASSHSDTQYF.

The chain uses TRBV9 and TRBJ2-1; 11 nucleotides match TRBD2. Germline assignment: CDR1 SGDLS and CDR2 YYNGEE. The ends lost 3 bases at V and 6 bases at J; junction bases unmatched: 5. The CDR3 contains 15 residues. The CDR3 DNA reads TGTGCCAGCAGCGATAGCGGGGGGGCCTCCAATGAGCAGTTCTTC. Amino acids: CASSDSGGASNEQFF.

This clone was seen only a few times. The V gene is TRBV4-1, the J gene TRBJ2-7; D remains unclear. Germline V gene lookup returns CDR1 MGHRA and CDR2 YSYEKL. The CDR3 has 13 residues. The V and J ends lost 8 bases and 3 bases respectively, with 14 bases between them. For the CDR3, the DNA is TGCGCCAGCTCTAGGGCGGCAGACTACGAGCAGTACTTC. The encoded protein is CASSRAADYEQYF.

The chain combines TRBV28 with TRBJ2-7, with TRBD1 identical over 8 bases. V was clipped by 7 bases and J by 5 bases; unmatched bases: 10. The V gene's germline CDR1 is MDHEN and CDR2 SYDVKM. The CDR3 has 14 residues. This CDR3 is CASTDRTGSNEQYF. CDR3 DNA: TGTGCCAGCACCGACCGGACAGGGAGCAACGAGCAGTACTTC.

The V gene is TRBV28, the J gene TRBJ2-1; a weak D match, TRBD1 (5 bases). CDR1 is MDHEN and CDR2 is SYDVKM in the germline V gene. CDR3 length: 15 amino acids. The germline V and J ends were trimmed by 2 bases and 0 bases, with 8 bases remaining between them. As DNA, the CDR3 is TGTGCCAGCAGTTTAACGGACAACTCCTACAATGAGCAGTTCTTC. It is translated as CASSLTDNSYNEQFF.

The V gene is TRBV6-5, the J gene TRBJ1-2, with D tentatively TRBD1 (6 bases). This CDR3 has 15 amino acids. Per the germline V gene, CDR1 is MNHEY and CDR2 is SVGAGI. Trimming left V 3 bases short and J 8 bases short, with 19 bases between. The CDR3 here is CASSYGQGRMKGYTF. The CDR3 bases are TGTGCCAGCAGTTATGGGCAGGGGAGGATGAAGGGCTACACCTTC.